The T cell receptor beta chain described here comes from a study of CD8+CD57+ T cells in acquired aplastic anemia. V shed 3 bases and J shed 0 bases, with 13 bases lying between them. This CDR3 spans 15 amino acids. CDR1 and CDR2 (germline): SGHRS, YFSETQ. Profiling of TCR beta VDJ combinations and CDR3 sequences used genomic DNA as template. TCRdb independently ran MiXCR on the reads; one entry per CDR3 protein. The data hold some 190,000 distinct CDR3 sequences, with around half observed a single time. As regards this clonotype: A much larger clone is a single base away; this may be a read error.

Source material: sorted CD4+, CD8+, or CD8+CD57+ T cells (not recorded which) from PBMCs. This TCR derives from a human donor in good health. The rearrangement joins TRBV5-1 to TRBJ2-7; D is uncertain. The CDR3 loop reads CASSSTGRSSYEQYF. The DNA for the CDR3 is TGCGCCAGCAGCTCGACGGGTCGGTCCTCCTACGAGCAGTACTTC.